Following are 27 T cell receptor beta chains from one sample sequenced in a study of blood T cell repertoires in COVID-19. The data were produced by immunoSEQ multiplex PCR, yet TCRdb's version contains in-frame clones alone and is incomplete. Of about 160,000 clones listed, around 88% are singletons. Sequencing used PBMCs or T cells enriched from blood (not recorded which). Receptor source: a woman aged 45-65 years in a cohort exposed to, infected with or recovered from COVID-19 (not recorded which).

The CDR3 nucleotides are TGTGCCAGCAGCCAACAGGGGATATTGAACACTGAAGCTTTCTTT. This gives the protein CASSQQGILNTEAFF. The V and J genes are TRBV5-4 and TRBJ1-1, with TRBD1 identical over 7 bases. V trimming: 4 bases; J trimming: 0 bases; junction bases outside the gene matches: 6. The germline CDR1 and CDR2 sequences are SGHNT and YYREEE (reference sequence). The CDR3 loop spans 15 amino acids.

As for this clone: The same CDR3 can be traced to other DNA sequences in this sample. The chain links TRBV5-8 to TRBJ1-2; 7 bases fit TRBD1. The J segment lost 1 base and the V segment lost 4 bases, leaving 4 bases of the junction unmatched. Germline lookup yields CDR1 SGHTS and CDR2 YDEGEE. The CDR3 extends over 14 amino acids. The CDR3 DNA follows: TGTGCCAGCAGCCGGGGACAGCTTAACTATGGCTACACCTTC. This gives the protein CASSRGQLNYGYTF.

The rearrangement links TRBV19 to TRBJ2-1; 10 bases are a match to TRBD1. The length of the CDR3 is 14 residues. The junction had 4 bases not matched to a gene; V was cut back by 7 bases and J by 4 bases. The germline CDR1 and CDR2 sequences are LNHDA and SQIVND (reference sequence). CDR3 protein: CASTGQGKYNEQFF. CDR3 nucleotide sequence: TGTGCCAGTACGGGACAGGGGAAATACAATGAGCAGTTCTTC.

This clone was recorded a few times. The rearrangement links TRBV2 to TRBJ2-2, with a tentative D call TRBD2 (5 bases). V was pared by 7 bases and J by 7 bases, with 16 bases between. CDR3 length: 14 amino acids. Germline CDR1 reads SNHLY; CDR2 reads FYNNEI. The CDR3 coding sequence is TGTGCCAGCAAGTTGTCGCTAGCAGACGGGGAGCTGTTTTTT. It specifies CASKLSLADGELFF. The whole variable domain, filled in from reference TRBV2 and TRBJ2-2, reads EPEVTQTPSHQVTQMGQEVILRCVPISNHLYFYWYRQILGQKVEFLVSFYNNEISEKSEIFDDQFSVERPDGSNFTLKIRSTKLEDSAMYFCASKLSLADGELFFGEGSRLTVL.

J is TRBJ2-4 and V is TRBV29-1, with D possibly matching TRBD1 (5 bases). Trimming removed 5 bases from V and 4 bases from J, with 9 bases in between. Germline V gene data show CDR1 as SQVTM and CDR2 as ANQGSEA. This CDR3 contains 12 residues. CDR3 protein: CSVFQGKNIQYF. DNA of the CDR3: TGCAGCGTTTTCCAGGGTAAAAACATTCAGTACTTC.

The CDR3 nucleotides are TGTGCCAGTTCCTCGGCAGGGGGCTTGAATGAGCAGTTCTTC. It yields the protein CASSSAGGLNEQFF. This rearrangement joins TRBV19 to TRBJ2-1; 8 bases line up with TRBD1. Germline V gene lookup returns CDR1 LNHDA and CDR2 SQIVND (reference sequence). The CDR3 length is 14 residues. J was trimmed by 7 bases and V by 8 bases; bases with no gene match: 10.

The CDR3 bases are TGTGCCAGCAGCAGCCGGACACTTAGCAATCAGCCCCAGCATTTT. Its protein is CASSSRTLSNQPQHF. This chain joins TRBV5-8 and TRBJ1-5; D is perhaps TRBD1 (5 bases). Germline CDR1 and CDR2: SGHTS and YDEGEE. This CDR3 region has 15 residues. V was cut by 4 bases and J by 0 bases, with 11 bases left in between.

V is TRBV5-4 and J is TRBJ2-7; 7 nucleotides line up with TRBD1. The V gene's germline CDR1 is SGHNT and CDR2 YYREEE (reference sequence). The trim removed 0 bases at V and 2 bases at J, leaving 5 bases unmatched. This CDR3 comprises 15 residues. CDR3 DNA: TGTGCCAGCAGCTTGGGGCCGACAGGGCCCTACGAGCAGTACTTC. Translating it yields CASSLGPTGPYEQYF. The full variable domain, rest sourced from reference TRBV5-4 and TRBJ2-7, is ETGVTQSPTHLIKTRGQQVTLRCSSQSGHNTVSWYQQALGQGPQFIFQYYREEENGRGNFPPRFSGLQFPNYSSELNVNALELDDSALYLCASSLGPTGPYEQYFGPGTRLTVT.

The genes are TRBV5-1 and TRBJ2-1; D is unclear. Trimming shortened V by 1 base and J by 8 bases, and 13 bases separated the two germline ends. The CDR3 has 14 amino acids. Germline lookup yields CDR1 SGHRS and CDR2 YFSETQ. The CDR3 bases are TGCGCCAGCAGCTTGATAGAGTCCCGCGATGAGCAGTTCTTC. This sequence encodes CASSLIESRDEQFF.

The chain combines TRBV2 with TRBJ1-6; 7 bases fit TRBD1. The CDR3 length is 16 residues. After removal of 0 bases from V and 9 bases from J, the junction contained 8 bases not matched to a gene. The germline V gene has CDR1 SNHLY and CDR2 FYNNEI. The CDR3 DNA reads as TGTGCCAGCAGTGAAGCGGAGACAGGGTTAGGTTCACCCCTCCACTTT. Amino acid sequence: CASSEAETGLGSPLHF.

The V call is TRBV18, the J call TRBJ1-2; no firm D call. CDR1 and CDR2 (germline): KGHSH, LQKENI. The V and J ends lost 2 bases and 8 bases respectively, with 27 bases between them. The CDR3 loop spans 18 amino acids. The CDR3, as DNA: TGTGCCAGCTCACCAGTGGATTCATATGAGGGCGTCTCCGGGGGCTACACCTTC. Residues: CASSPVDSYEGVSGGYTF.

V gene TRBV19 combines with J gene TRBJ1-5, with 8 bases lining up with TRBD1. The ends lost 8 bases at V and 5 bases at J; junction bases unmatched: 5. This CDR3 has 13 residues. Germline-derived CDR1 and CDR2 are LNHDA and SQIVND (reference sequence). The CDR3 region is CASATGGDQPQHF. In nucleotides, the CDR3 is TGTGCCAGTGCAACAGGGGGGGATCAGCCCCAGCATTTT.

The V call is TRBV6-1, the J call TRBJ1-2, with 9 positions matching TRBD1. V was clipped by 4 bases and J by 2 bases; unmatched bases: 8. This CDR3 spans 16 amino acids. Germline CDR1 MNHNS, CDR2 SASEGT. The CDR3 loop reads CASSANYGTGNYGYTF. CDR3 coding DNA: TGTGCCAGCAGTGCAAACTACGGGACAGGGAACTATGGCTACACCTTC.

J is TRBJ2-5 and V is TRBV24-1; D is unresolved. In germline, CDR1 is KGHDR, CDR2 SFDVKD. The CDR3 is 10 residues long. The V and J ends lost 12 bases and 6 bases respectively, with 10 bases between them. CDR3 nucleotides: TGTGCCTATTCCCCTCAGACCCAGTACTTC. Amino acid sequence: CAYSPQTQYF.

This rearrangement joins TRBV30 to TRBJ1-2; D is possibly TRBD1 (6 bases). This CDR3 contains 15 residues. V shed 2 bases and J shed 0 bases, with 13 bases lying between them. Looked up from germline, CDR1 is GTSNPN and CDR2 is SVGIG (reference sequence). This CDR3 is CAWSPPDRPNYGYTF. The DNA for the CDR3 is TGTGCCTGGAGTCCCCCGGACAGACCTAACTATGGCTACACCTTC.

On this clone itself: The sample contains more than one DNA sequence encoding this CDR3. The chain has TRBV24-1 and TRBJ2-3; weak D call: TRBD1 (5 bases). CDR1 KGHDR and CDR2 SFDVKD come from the germline V gene. Trimming removed 1 base from V and 2 bases from J, with 12 bases in between. The CDR3 loop spans 16 amino acids. This CDR3 reads CATSDLSRGNTDTQYF. In nucleotides, the CDR3 is TGTGCCACCAGTGATTTATCAAGGGGAAACACAGATACGCAGTATTTT.

V usage is TRBV7-2 and J usage is TRBJ2-2; D is possibly TRBD2 (6 bases). CDR1 is SGHTA and CDR2 is FQGNSA in the germline V gene. Between the trimmed V and J ends, which lost 4 bases and 6 bases, there was a span of 15 bases. The CDR3 extends over 15 amino acids. The CDR3 DNA reads TGTGCCAGCAGCTCCCCCTCCCGGGGGTCCGGGGAGCTGTTTTTT. It encodes CASSSPSRGSGELFF.

J is TRBJ2-1 and V is TRBV11-2; TRBD2 matches 9 bases. The CDR3 covers 18 residues. The V segment lost 1 base and the J segment 0 bases; nucleotides outside the gene matches: 7. Germline V gene data show CDR1 as SGHAT and CDR2 as FQNNGV. The CDR3 DNA follows: TGTGCCAGCAGCTTAGTTCGCGGGAGGGCCATCTCCTACAATGAGCAGTTCTTC. This gives the protein CASSLVRGRAISYNEQFF.

V usage is TRBV7-6 and J usage is TRBJ2-1; maybe TRBD2 (5 bases). Between the trimmed V and J ends, which lost 1 base and 0 bases, there was a span of 7 bases. The CDR3 has 15 residues. Germline-derived CDR1 and CDR2 are SGHVS and FNYEAQ. This chain's CDR3 is CASSLVEGSYNEQFF. CDR3 nucleotides: TGTGCCAGCAGCTTAGTCGAGGGCTCCTACAATGAGCAGTTCTTC.

V gene TRBV7-2 combines with J gene TRBJ1-4; no clear D gene. The germline V and J ends were trimmed by 3 bases and 7 bases, with 9 bases remaining between them. Germline lookup yields CDR1 SGHTA and CDR2 FQGNSA. The CDR3 extends over 13 amino acids. The CDR3 loop is CASSFQSGEKLFF. In DNA form, the CDR3 reads TGTGCCAGCAGCTTTCAATCAGGTGAAAAACTGTTTTTT.

The chain couples TRBV27 to TRBJ1-6, with TRBD1 matching over 10 bases. Trimming removed 2 bases from V and 13 bases from J; junction bases left unmatched: 8. The CDR3 length is 15 residues. Germline values: CDR1 MNHEY, CDR2 SMNVEV (reference sequence). This CDR3 reads CASSLDGTGASPLHF. The DNA of the CDR3 is TGTGCCAGCAGTTTAGACGGGACAGGGGCTTCGCCCCTCCACTTT.

The chain uses TRBV3-1 (or the pseudogene TRBV3-2) and TRBJ2-7, with 10 bases matching TRBD2. Germline CDR1 LGHDT, CDR2 YNNKEL (reference sequence). V shed 4 bases and J 5 bases; nucleotides not matched to a gene: 11. This CDR3 is built from 16 residues. The CDR3 here is CASSPLTSSGSHEQYF. The CDR3 bases are TGTGCCAGCAGCCCTCTCACCTCTAGCGGGAGTCACGAGCAGTACTTC.

This chain connects TRBV2 to TRBJ1-5; TRBD1 agrees at 9 bases. Germline V gene data show CDR1 as SNHLY and CDR2 as FYNNEI. Trimming cost V 2 bases and J 6 bases; bases outside gene matches: 5. The CDR3 sequence is 15 residues long. The CDR3 DNA reads TGTGCCAGCAGTGAACAGGGGACAGGGCGTCAGCCCCAGCATTTT. Translated, it gives CASSEQGTGRQPQHF. Using reference TRBV2 and TRBJ1-5 for the parts outside the CDR3, the full variable domain is EPEVTQTPSHQVTQMGQEVILRCVPISNHLYFYWYRQILGQKVEFLVSFYNNEISEKSEIFDDQFSVERPDGSNFTLKIRSTKLEDSAMYFCASSEQGTGRQPQHFGDGTRLSIL.

This rearrangement joins TRBV11-2 to TRBJ2-5; D might be TRBD2 (5 bases). The V gene lost 1 base and the J gene lost 1 base, with 13 bases spanning the gap. CDR1 and CDR2 (germline): SGHAT, FQNNGV. CDR3 size: 16 residues. The CDR3 coding sequence is TGTGCCAGCAGCTTAGGCGTGAGCGGCACCCAAGAGACCCAGTACTTC. Its translation is CASSLGVSGTQETQYF.

The chain recombines TRBV14 with TRBJ2-7, with no clear D. Germline-derived CDR1 and CDR2 are SGHDN and FVKESK. This CDR3 is built from 13 residues. Trimming took 4 bases from V and 6 from J, leaving 13 bases between them. The CDR3, as DNA: TGTGCCAGCAGCCCGAGCCGGGTTCTCGAGCAGTACTTC. Translating it yields CASSPSRVLEQYF.

In this sample, this clone turned up many times. V is TRBV5-4 and J is TRBJ2-5; D gene uncertain. Per germline, CDR1 SGHNT and CDR2 YYREEE (reference sequence). This CDR3 comprises 13 residues. The germline V and J ends were trimmed by 0 bases and 3 bases, with 6 bases remaining between them. The DNA of the CDR3 is TGTGCCAGCAGCTTGGCACAGAAAGAGACCCAGTACTTC. This translates into CASSLAQKETQYF.

The rearrangement joins TRBV19 to TRBJ2-1, with 14 positions matching TRBD2. The CDR3 sequence is 18 residues long. V gave up 3 bases and J gave up 8 bases; unmatched junction bases: 12. In germline, CDR1 is LNHDA, CDR2 SQIVND (reference sequence). CDR3 residues: CASSMRGRGLAGVDEQFF. CDR3 nucleotide sequence: TGTGCCAGTAGTATGCGTGGTAGGGGACTAGCGGGGGTGGATGAGCAGTTCTTC.